These 19 T cell receptor beta chains were sequenced from one sample in a study of T cells expressing NK-cell markers (dated by TCRdb to the early 2020s). The library was made by 5' RACE. The sample was run on an Illumina HiSeq 2000. Based on TCRdb reprocessing of the reads, there is one entry per CDR3 protein sequence, and DNA is missing. The sample table includes 550,000 to 600,000 distinct CDR3 sequences. The ten biggest clones cover around 4% of the sample. Sequencing used blood T cells: a sorted CD56 or NKG2C T cell subset, CD4+ or CD8+ T cells, or bulk PBMC T cells (not recorded which). The receptors come from a man aged 18 to 29 in good health. Donor details come from another sample of the same person, matched by shared clones.

The rearrangement links TRBV24-1 to TRBJ2-5; TCRdb indicates TRBD1, and absent DNA this call remains unverified. Germline CDR1 KGHDR, CDR2 SFDVKD. This CDR3 comprises 16 residues. This CDR3 is CATSDTPGQGSETQYF.

The chain joins TRBV28 to TRBJ1-1; the TCRdb D gene call, TRBD1, has no DNA to confirm it. This CDR3 comprises 12 residues. Germline V gives CDR1 MDHEN, CDR2 SYDVKM. The CDR3 region is CASSSGSGVAFF.

This chain connects TRBV15 to TRBJ1-5; TCRdb designates TRBD1, a call that cannot be tested without DNA. CDR3 length: 15 amino acids. From germline, CDR1 is LNHNV and CDR2 YYDKDF (reference sequence). CDR3 residues: CATSVDRDLGQPQHF.

The V call is TRBV20-1, the J call TRBJ2-3; TCRdb selects TRBD2, and the lack of DNA leaves this call unchecked. The CDR3 is 16 amino acids. Per the germline V gene, CDR1 is DFQATT and CDR2 is SNEGSKA (reference sequence). The CDR3 sequence: CSARETSGSSTDTQYF.

The genes are TRBV11-1 and TRBJ2-2; TCRdb outputs TRBD1, but without DNA this stays unchecked. Germline-derived CDR1 and CDR2 are SGHAT and FQDESV (reference sequence). The CDR3 loop spans 14 amino acids. The CDR3 is CASSRTGAPGELFF.

The V call is TRBV6-1, the J call TRBJ2-2; no DNA is available, so the TRBD2 call from TCRdb remains unchecked. The CDR3 runs to 15 residues. Germline V CDR1 and CDR2: MNHNS, SASEGT. The chain's CDR3 is CASSQLAGGTGELFF.

The chain employs TRBV7-6 and TRBJ2-7. The CDR3 spans 16 residues. Germline values: CDR1 SGHVS, CDR2 FNYEAQ. CDR3 loop: CASSPSSLLSSYEQYF.

The rearrangement links TRBV9 to TRBJ2-7; the D gene TCRdb calls, TRBD2, cannot be checked with no DNA. This CDR3 has 17 amino acids. The germline CDR1 and CDR2 sequences are SGDLS and YYNGEE. CDR3 region: CASSVGPGTRSSYEQYF.

V gene TRBV11-2 combines with J gene TRBJ1-2. Germline V CDR1 and CDR2: SGHAT, FQNNGV. The CDR3 totals 12 residues. The CDR3 loop reads CASSLAGRGYTF.

CDR3 sequence reads: CASSASVYNEQFF. The gene calls are TRBV4-1 and TRBJ2-1; lacking DNA, the TRBD2 call made by TCRdb goes unchecked. The CDR3 covers 13 residues. Germline values: CDR1 MGHRA, CDR2 YSYEKL.

The rearrangement links TRBV5-5 to TRBJ2-5. The CDR3 covers 13 residues. CDR1 SGHKS and CDR2 YYEKEE come from the germline V gene (reference sequence). The CDR3 loop is CASRTRNQETQYF.

The rearrangement uses TRBV25-1 and TRBJ2-5; TCRdb designates TRBD1, a call that cannot be tested without DNA. This CDR3 is 17 amino acids long. Germline CDR1 and CDR2: MGHDK and SYGVNS. This CDR3 reads CASSELGTGPHQETQYF. Using reference TRBV25-1 and TRBJ2-5 for the parts outside the CDR3, the full variable domain is EADIYQTPRYLVIGTGKKITLECSQTMGHDKMYWYQQDPGMELHLIHYSYGVNSTEKGDLSSESTVSRIRTEHFPLTLESARPSHTSQYLCASSELGTGPHQETQYFGPGTRLLVL.

This chain links TRBV28 with TRBJ2-1; no DNA is available, so the TRBD2 call from TCRdb remains unchecked. This CDR3 contains 16 residues. Germline CDR1 is MDHEN and CDR2 is SYDVKM. CDR3 amino acids: CAIKTGTPFSYNEQFF.

The J gene is TRBJ2-3, the V gene TRBV20-1; TCRdb calls TRBD2, which cannot be checked without DNA. The CDR3 runs 16 residues. Germline CDR1 DFQATT, CDR2 SNEGSKA (reference sequence). The CDR3 sequence is CSARIHAAQSGDTQYF.

The CDR3 loop reads CASSEVGREGRDEQFF. The gene calls are TRBV28 and TRBJ2-1; as DNA is missing, the TRBD2 call by TCRdb cannot be tested. The V gene's germline CDR1 is MDHEN and CDR2 SYDVKM. The CDR3 has 16 residues.

This chain uses TRBV5-6 with TRBJ2-3. The CDR3 loop spans 13 amino acids. Per germline, CDR1 SGHDT and CDR2 YYEEEE. The CDR3 sequence: CASSFGPSDTQYF.

CDR3 protein: CASSPLTGVHGTDTQYF. The V gene is TRBV4-3, the J gene TRBJ2-3; TCRdb calls TRBD1, which cannot be checked without DNA. This CDR3 is 17 amino acids long. The germline V gene encodes CDR1 LGHNA and CDR2 YSLEER.

The CDR3 spells CATSEGGLDEQFF. The V and J genes are TRBV24-1 and TRBJ2-1; TCRdb gives TRBD1 as the D gene, but with no DNA this cannot be confirmed. This CDR3 is built from 13 residues. Germline assignment: CDR1 KGHDR and CDR2 SFDVKD.

V is TRBV2 and J is TRBJ1-1. CDR1 and CDR2 from the germline V gene are SNHLY and FYNNEI. This CDR3 region has 12 residues. The CDR3: CATQLLNTEAFF.